A selection of T cell receptor beta chains follows, all from one sample in a study of T cell responses to AZD1222 COVID-19 vaccine. Measured with immunoSEQ multiplex PCR; TCRdb has only the in-frame clones, and not every one. The data contain about 100,000 clones, 87% of them singletons. The sequenced sample was peripheral blood, obtained 28 days after the second AZD1222 dose. These receptors came from an adult who received the AZD1222 COVID-19 vaccine. Each CDR3 is given with its conserved first and last residue.

J gene,CDR3 length,V gene,CDR3 protein
TRBJ1-5,14,TRBV6-2/TRBV6-3,CASSPHIGGQPQHF
TRBJ2-1,15,TRBV6-1,CASSDVQGTWNEQFF
TRBJ1-1,13,TRBV29-1,CSAPGQETNEAFF
TRBJ2-7,12,TRBV28,CASSLSSYEQYF
TRBJ2-3,13,TRBV18,CASSPGNTDTQYF
TRBJ2-1,15,TRBV15,CATSRARDGDNEQFF
TRBJ1-1,15,TRBV29-1,CSAQTPGLVNTEAFF
TRBJ1-5,14,TRBV24-1,CATSGAVSNQPQHF
TRBJ1-1,13,TRBV7-2,CASSFSGNTEAFF
TRBJ1-5,13,TRBV30,CAWSNFSNQPQHF
TRBJ1-4,14,TRBV7-9,CASSLGSGNEKLFF